This T cell receptor (beta chain) was sequenced in a study of shared clonotypes between healthy human individuals. Study in general: CD4 naive and memory got three plates each, CD8 naive two, CD8 memory one.

Of note for this clone: Its target is unknown.

TCRdb's copy holds only in-frame clones and misses some; the assay was immunoSEQ multiplex PCR. Of around 1.1 million clones in the sample, roughly 74% were seen once. Whole-study results and caveats: Genetic and exposure-history diversity was limited by the small donor number.

The V end was cut by 4 bases, the J end by 4 bases, with 5 bases between. CDR1 is MDHEN and CDR2 is SYDVKM in the germline V gene. The CDR3 runs to 12 residues. Donors, without exception, were Caucasian adults residing in Nashville, Tennessee. This chain joins TRBV28 and TRBJ2-1; D is uncertain. This receptor was obtained from a man in his late teens or twenties in good health. Some clones in this sample may be carry-over from other donors' samples. The specimen was memory CD4+ T cells from PBMCs. Noted subset: CD45RA-negative fraction. The CDR3 nucleotides are TGTGCCAGCAGTTCTAAATACAATGAGCAGTTCTTC. It specifies CASSSKYNEQFF.